A single sample gave rise to the 27 T cell receptor beta chains below, sequenced in a study of cytomegalovirus exposure and HLA in healthy donors. PCR employed 60 Vbeta and 13 Jbeta primers. Clones were read by immunoSEQ multiplex PCR, and TCRdb kept only the in-frame ones, dropping some. The sample has roughly 190,000 clones, roughly nine tenths seen once. Sequencing was performed on PBMCs. The receptors shown here come from a boy between 2 and 10 years old in good health and CMV-seronegative.

This clone was seen a few times. The CDR3 DNA reads TGTGCCAGCAGCTCAGCCAGGGGGCGGACCGGGGAGCTGTTTTTT. The encoded protein is CASSSARGRTGELFF. V gene TRBV11-2 combines with J gene TRBJ2-2, with TRBD1 matching 8 bases. CDR1 and CDR2 (germline): SGHAT, FQNNGV. Trimming at V came to 4 bases and at J to 5 bases, leaving 6 bases not matched to a gene. This CDR3 region has 15 residues.

The gene calls are TRBV6-1 and TRBJ1-5; a possible D gene is TRBD1 (6 bases). In germline, CDR1 is MNHNS, CDR2 SASEGT. The germline V and J ends were trimmed by 5 bases and 0 bases, with 11 bases remaining between them. The CDR3 extends over 15 amino acids. Here the CDR3 reads CASSLDSNSNQPQHF. CDR3 DNA sequence: TGTGCCAGCAGTTTGGACAGTAATAGCAATCAGCCCCAGCATTTT.

The chain carries TRBV28 and TRBJ2-2; TRBD1 might be the D (6 bases). Trimming pared 10 bases from V and 4 bases from J, leaving 28 bases between. The CDR3 is 18 residues long. Germline V gene data show CDR1 as MDHEN and CDR2 as SYDVKM. The CDR3 protein is CAIDGSRVPQGTTGELFF. The CDR3, as DNA: TGTGCCATCGACGGCTCTAGGGTCCCACAGGGCACCACCGGGGAGCTGTTTTTT.

The chain uses TRBV9 and TRBJ2-7, with D perhaps TRBD1 (6 bases). Germline V lookup: CDR1 SGDLS, CDR2 YYNGEE. This CDR3 is 14 amino acids long. Deletions cut 5 bases from V and 3 bases from J, with 15 bases between. CDR3 sequence: CASSPRGEDYEQYF. CDR3 DNA sequence: TGTGCCAGCAGTCCCAGGGGAGAGGACTACGAGCAGTACTTC.

The chain combines TRBV7-9 with TRBJ2-3; 9 bases are shared with TRBD2. Germline V gene lookup returns CDR1 SEHNR and CDR2 FQNEAQ (reference sequence). The V and J ends lost 5 bases and 4 bases, in that order; junction bases with no gene match: 7. This CDR3 is 15 amino acids long. The CDR3 sequence is CASSPGREGADTQYF. The CDR3 region has the DNA TGTGCCAGCAGCCCCGGGCGGGAGGGAGCAGATACGCAGTATTTT.

The rearrangement joins TRBV9 to TRBJ2-5; 7 positions agree with TRBD2. CDR1 and CDR2 (germline): SGDLS, YYNGEE. Trimming cost V 4 bases and J 5 bases; bases outside gene matches: 17. This CDR3 comprises 17 residues. CDR3 loop: CASSPKKGSRGEETQYF. The CDR3 DNA sequence: TGTGCCAGCAGCCCAAAGAAGGGGTCTCGGGGGGAGGAGACCCAGTACTTC.

This clone was picked up one time. V gene TRBV28 combines with J gene TRBJ2-7; 14 positions agree with TRBD2. This CDR3 is 18 amino acids long. V lost 7 bases and J lost 3; bases outside the gene matches: 14. Per the germline V gene, CDR1 is MDHEN and CDR2 is SYDVKM. CDR3 in amino acids: CASNPLTSGRAVYYEQYF. The CDR3 DNA follows: TGTGCCAGCAACCCTCTGACTAGCGGGAGGGCCGTTTACTACGAGCAGTACTTC.

The chain joins TRBV7-4 to TRBJ2-7; D perhaps matches TRBD2 (8 bases). Trimming took off 7 bases at V and 3 bases at J, with 22 bases between the two ends. The germline V gene encodes CDR1 SGHVT and CDR2 SQSDAQ. There are 16 residues in the CDR3. The DNA for the CDR3 is TGTGCCAGCACCCCCCCGGGAGGGAGGGGGCTCTACGAGCAGTACTTC. This encodes CASTPPGGRGLYEQYF.

The chain recombines TRBV28 with TRBJ2-3; 9 positions agree with TRBD2. CDR1 is MDHEN, CDR2 SYDVKM, per germline. The CDR3 runs 17 residues. The J segment lost 4 bases and the V segment lost 3 bases, leaving 11 bases of the junction unmatched. The CDR3 region is CASSLGAGGPVPDTQYF. As DNA, the CDR3 is TGTGCCAGCAGTTTGGGAGCGGGGGGCCCAGTACCAGATACGCAGTATTTT.

This sequence joins TRBV27 and TRBJ1-6, with D unresolved. V was cut by 6 bases and J by 8 bases, with 11 bases left in between. CDR3 length: 13 residues. Looked up from germline, CDR1 is MNHEY and CDR2 is SMNVEV (reference sequence). CDR3 sequence reads: CASRKLNDSPLHF. For the CDR3, the DNA is TGTGCCAGCAGAAAACTTAACGATTCACCCCTCCACTTT.

The chain joins TRBV7-9 to TRBJ1-2, with a possible D match to TRBD1 (5 bases). The CDR3 consists of 14 residues. The V end was cut by 4 bases, the J end by 0 bases, with 9 bases between. In germline, CDR1 is SEHNR, CDR2 FQNEAQ (reference sequence). The CDR3 loop reads CASSSQEPNYGYTF. The CDR3 region has the DNA TGTGCCAGCAGCTCACAGGAGCCTAACTATGGCTACACCTTC.

The chain employs TRBV15 and TRBJ2-2; 7 bases align to TRBD1. Germline trimming cut 1 base from V and 4 bases from J; bases unmatched to any gene: 3. CDR3 size: 15 residues. Germline V gene data show CDR1 as LNHNV and CDR2 as YYDKDF (reference sequence). CDR3 DNA sequence: TGTGCCACCAGCAGAGGGGCAGGGGGCACCGGGGAGCTGTTTTTT. Translation: CATSRGAGGTGELFF.

A single count supports this clone. This chain joins TRBV7-6 and TRBJ1-6; tentative D call: TRBD1 (5 bases). The CDR3 covers 13 residues. V was cut by 5 bases and J by 7 bases, with 9 bases left in between. Germline loops: CDR1 SGHVS, CDR2 FNYEAQ. In DNA form, the CDR3 reads TGTGCCAGCAGCCCGGGGGTAAATTCACCCCTCCACTTT. The encoded protein is CASSPGVNSPLHF.

The chain is built from TRBV19 and TRBJ1-5; tentatively, D is TRBD1 (5 bases). The CDR3 spans 12 residues. V was pared by 11 bases and J by 6 bases, with 14 bases between. Germline-derived CDR1 and CDR2 are LNHDA and SQIVND (reference sequence). The chain's CDR3 is CAAGGSGQPQHF. The CDR3 DNA is TGTGCCGCCGGGGGTTCTGGTCAGCCCCAGCATTTT. Full variable domain (outside the CDR3, taken from reference TRBV19 and TRBJ1-5): DGGITQSPKYLFRKEGQNVTLSCEQNLNHDAMYWYRQDPGQGLRLIYYSQIVNDFQKGDIAEGYSVSREKKESFPLTVTSAQKNPTAFYLCAAGGSGQPQHFGDGTRLSIL.

V gene TRBV27 combines with J gene TRBJ2-3; 8 nucleotides agree with TRBD2. The CDR3 is 17 residues long. Looked up from germline, CDR1 is MNHEY and CDR2 is SMNVEV (reference sequence). V lost 8 bases and J lost 0; bases outside the gene matches: 13. The CDR3 loop is CASRLFPTSGSTDTQYF. DNA of the CDR3: TGTGCCAGCCGTCTATTCCCCACTAGCGGAAGCACAGATACGCAGTATTTT.

The V gene is TRBV7-8, the J gene TRBJ2-2, with D tentatively TRBD2 (7 bases). The germline V gene has CDR1 SGHVS and CDR2 FQNEAQ. The V end was cut by 1 base, the J end by 7 bases, with 13 bases between. The CDR3 extends over 15 amino acids. As DNA, the CDR3 is TGTGCCAGCAGCTTAGTCCGGGGGGCGGTCGGGGAGCTGTTTTTT. Its translation is CASSLVRGAVGELFF.

The rearrangement uses TRBV27 and TRBJ2-5; D gene unclear. V gave up 4 bases and J gave up 0 bases, with 9 bases separating them. The CDR3 is 14 amino acids. The V gene's germline CDR1 is MNHEY and CDR2 SMNVEV (reference sequence). Written as DNA, the CDR3 is TGTGCCAGCAGTTACCGGCGGTACCAAGAGACCCAGTACTTC. Its protein product is CASSYRRYQETQYF.

V is TRBV29-1 and J is TRBJ2-7; 14 bases are shared with TRBD2. This CDR3 contains 14 residues. Germline loops: CDR1 SQVTM, CDR2 ANQGSEA. The ends lost 6 bases at V and 3 bases at J; junction bases unmatched: 4. The CDR3 sequence is CSVATSGRDYEQYF. The CDR3 coding sequence is TGCAGCGTGGCGACTAGCGGGAGGGACTACGAGCAGTACTTC.

As regards this clone: It is likely a read error, because the conserved phenylalanine at the end of the CDR3 is missing. It is unclear where the CDR3 begins or ends on the DNA, so no DNA is shown, and the CDR3 is as TCRdb lists it. The chain is built from TRBV4-1 and TRBJ2-7; TRBD1, the table's D call, was not compared with the DNA. The length of the CDR3 is 12 amino acids, counting both ends. CDR1 is MGHRA, CDR2 YSYEKL, per germline. CDR3 sequence reads: CASSRTTGSFII.

This chain uses TRBV28 with TRBJ2-1; D perhaps matches TRBD1 (6 bases). CDR3 length equals 15 residues. V dropped 2 bases and J dropped 3 bases, with 11 bases sitting between them. From germline, CDR1 is MDHEN and CDR2 SYDVKM. The CDR3 here is CASSLGTGIYNEQFF. Written as DNA, the CDR3 is TGTGCCAGCAGTTTAGGCACAGGGATCTACAATGAGCAGTTCTTC.

The V call is TRBV5-1, the J call TRBJ1-2, with 7 positions matching TRBD1. The CDR3 is made up of 15 amino acids. Trimming cost V 0 bases and J 5 bases; bases outside gene matches: 7. CDR1 and CDR2 from the germline V gene are SGHRS and YFSETQ. The CDR3 is CASSLALGQLYGYTF. CDR3 sequence (DNA): TGCGCCAGCAGCTTGGCCCTGGGACAGCTTTATGGCTACACCTTC.

The gene calls are TRBV30 and TRBJ2-5, with unresolved D. Germline CDR1 reads GTSNPN; CDR2 reads SVGIG (reference sequence). Trimming cost V 2 bases and J 2 bases, with 6 bases left between them. The CDR3 runs to 12 residues. The CDR3 nucleotides are TGTGCCTGGAGTAGACAACAAGAGACCCAGTACTTC. This translates into CAWSRQQETQYF.

The chain combines TRBV9 with TRBJ2-5; D call uncertain. This CDR3 has 11 amino acids. Germline CDR1 SGDLS, CDR2 YYNGEE. V was cut by 3 bases and J by 5 bases, with 5 bases left in between. DNA of the CDR3: TGTGCCAGCAGCGCCGGGGAGACCCAGTACTTC. Translating gives CASSAGETQYF.

The chain combines TRBV6-5 with TRBJ2-7, with D possibly matching TRBD2 (6 bases). The CDR3 has 15 amino acids. CDR1 and CDR2 from the germline V gene are MNHEY and SVGAGI. V was clipped by 2 bases and J by 2 bases, with 13 bases between them. In nucleotides, the CDR3 is TGTGCCAGCAGTTACGTCCCCGGGGGAACCTACGAGCAGTACTTC. Translation: CASSYVPGGTYEQYF.

The table lists this clone with a count of one. This sequence joins TRBV5-1 and TRBJ2-1, with D hard to call. Trimming shortened V by 0 bases and J by 0 bases, and 4 bases separated the two germline ends. Germline V gene lookup returns CDR1 SGHRS and CDR2 YFSETQ. The CDR3 runs to 14 residues. The CDR3 region has the DNA TGCGCCAGCAGCTTGGATAGCTCCTACAATGAGCAGTTCTTC. Encoded protein: CASSLDSSYNEQFF.

The rearrangement joins TRBV14 to TRBJ2-7; 12 bases agree with TRBD2. This CDR3 comprises 18 residues. After removal of 0 bases from V and 7 bases from J, the junction contained 13 bases not matched to a gene. From germline, CDR1 is SGHDN and CDR2 FVKESK. CDR3 region: CASSQDASGRVALGEQYF. CDR3 sequence (DNA): TGTGCCAGCAGCCAAGATGCTAGCGGGAGGGTCGCCCTAGGGGAGCAGTACTTC.

This clone appeared a single time. The chain employs TRBV29-1 and TRBJ2-1, with 14 bases identical to TRBD2. Per germline, CDR1 SQVTM and CDR2 ANQGSEA. The ends lost 6 bases at V and 9 bases at J; junction bases unmatched: 10. This CDR3 is 15 amino acids long. As DNA, the CDR3 is TGCAGCGTGTTAGACCCGGGACTAGCGGGAGTTGAGCAGTTCTTC. It encodes CSVLDPGLAGVEQFF.